Shown below are 11 T cell receptor beta chains from a single sample sequenced in a study of cytomegalovirus exposure and HLA in healthy donors. Researchers ran the PCR with 60 Vbeta and 13 Jbeta primers. Data came from immunoSEQ multiplex PCR; TCRdb stores just in-frame clones and leaves some out. This sample has roughly 140,000 clones, with 65% to 90% found just once. Sequencing used PBMCs. These receptors came from a woman aged 50 to 60 in good health and CMV-seropositive.

The V gene is TRBV29-1, the J gene TRBJ2-6; a possible D gene is TRBD1 (6 bases). This CDR3 is built from 15 residues. Trimming removed 3 bases at V and 2 bases at J, with 11 bases between. CDR1 and CDR2 (germline): SQVTM, ANQGSEA. The CDR3 sequence is CSVEIKGAGANVLTF. The CDR3 region has the DNA TGCAGCGTTGAGATCAAGGGGGCTGGGGCCAACGTCCTGACTTTC.

This sequence joins TRBV19 and TRBJ1-1; no definite D call. Germline-derived CDR1 and CDR2 are LNHDA and SQIVND (reference sequence). This CDR3 is 10 amino acids long. Trimming pared 6 bases from V and 5 bases from J, leaving 4 bases between. CDR3 amino acids: CASRATEAFF. CDR3 DNA: TGTGCCAGTAGAGCTACTGAAGCTTTCTTT.

V and J are TRBV5-1 and TRBJ2-7; D may be TRBD1 (5 bases). CDR1 is SGHRS and CDR2 is YFSETQ in the germline V gene. V was shortened by 4 bases and J by 0 bases, with 14 bases between the two germline ends. The CDR3 has 15 residues. The CDR3, as DNA: TGCGCCAGCAGCGCTTTTAGGGGTTCCTCCTACGAGCAGTACTTC. Residues: CASSAFRGSSYEQYF. The full variable domain, with the rest looked up from reference TRBV5-1 and TRBJ2-7, is KAGVTQTPRYLIKTRGQQVTLSCSPISGHRSVSWYQQTPGQGLQFLFEYFSETQRNKGNFPGRFSGRQFSNSRSEMNVSTLELGDSALYLCASSAFRGSSYEQYFGPGTRLTVT.

This clone was seen once. The rearrangement uses TRBV20-1 and TRBJ2-3; D is uncertain. Per the germline V gene, CDR1 is DFQATT and CDR2 is SNEGSKA (reference sequence). The CDR3 is made up of 10 amino acids. V lost 6 bases and J 6 bases, leaving 7 bases between the germline ends. The CDR3 nucleotides are TGCAGTGCCCAAGAGGATACGCAGTATTTT. Protein product: CSAQEDTQYF.

The count of this clone is one. The V call is TRBV10-3, the J call TRBJ2-7, with 7 bases fitting TRBD1. This CDR3 is 14 amino acids long. J was trimmed by 0 bases and V by 3 bases; bases with no gene match: 2. CDR1 is ENHRY, CDR2 SYGVKD, per germline. The CDR3: CAISDGTASYEQYF. Written as DNA, the CDR3 is TGTGCCATCAGTGACGGGACAGCCTCCTACGAGCAGTACTTC.

The chain combines TRBV5-5 with TRBJ2-7; TRBD1 matches 8 bases. The V segment lost 7 bases and the J segment 2 bases; nucleotides outside the gene matches: 5. Germline V gives CDR1 SGHKS, CDR2 YYEKEE (reference sequence). There are 13 residues in the CDR3. CDR3 nucleotides: TGTGCCAGCGCGGAGGACAGGGCCTACGAGCAGTACTTC. This translates into CASAEDRAYEQYF. Supplemented by reference TRBV5-5 and TRBJ2-7, the full variable domain reads DAGVTQSPTHLIKTRGQQVTLRCSPISGHKSVSWYQQVLGQGPQFIFQYYEKEERGRGNFPDRFSARQFPNYSSELNVNALLLGDSALYLCASAEDRAYEQYFGPGTRLTVT.

The chain links TRBV5-4 to TRBJ1-2; weak D call: TRBD1 (6 bases). The CDR3 covers 15 residues. The germline CDR1 and CDR2 sequences are SGHNT and YYREEE (reference sequence). Trimming removed 0 bases at V and 2 bases at J, with 11 bases between. CDR3 sequence reads: CASSLGLGANYGYTF. DNA of the CDR3: TGTGCCAGCAGCTTGGGTCTGGGGGCGAACTATGGCTACACCTTC.

The J gene is TRBJ1-2, the V gene TRBV4-3; D remains ambiguous. The CDR3 totals 16 residues. V shed 0 bases and J shed 3 bases, with 14 bases lying between them. Germline loops: CDR1 LGHNA, CDR2 YSLEER. Here the CDR3 DNA reads TGCGCCAGCAGCCAAGATTGGGGAGGGAAAGACTATGGCTACACCTTC. Amino acids: CASSQDWGGKDYGYTF.

This clone was counted a few times. V and J are TRBV29-1 and TRBJ1-5; 9 bases fit TRBD1. CDR1 and CDR2 from the germline V gene are SQVTM and ANQGSEA. Germline trimming cut 4 bases from V and 7 bases from J; bases unmatched to any gene: 5. The CDR3 loop spans 13 amino acids. CDR3: CSVATGQGQPQHF. The DNA of the CDR3 is TGCAGCGTTGCCACGGGACAGGGCCAGCCCCAGCATTTT.

CDR3: CASSQGTEYPAKLFF. DNA of the CDR3: TGTGCCAGCAGCCAAGGTACAGAATACCCAGCAAAACTGTTTTTT. The chain couples TRBV14 to TRBJ1-4; D ambiguous. CDR1 and CDR2 (germline): SGHDN, FVKESK. This CDR3 comprises 15 residues. Trimming stripped 1 base from V and 10 bases from J, with 16 bases between.

This clone was counted only a few times. This chain links TRBV28 with TRBJ2-4, with D possibly matching TRBD1 (5 bases). The V gene's germline CDR1 is MDHEN and CDR2 SYDVKM. With 6 bases removed from V and 2 bases from J, the gap between germline ends came to 11 bases. The CDR3 is 14 residues long. CDR3: CASRLPGTKNIQYF. The CDR3 DNA reads TGTGCCAGCAGGCTTCCAGGGACCAAAAACATTCAGTACTTC.